This T cell receptor beta chain was identified in a study of CD4 T cells in relation to SARS-CoV-2 and coronaviruses. Study outcomes and limitations: No donor gave both pre-pandemic and post-infection samples.

V was cut by 1 base and J by 8 bases, with 8 bases left in between. This CDR3 has 13 residues. Germline CDR1 LGHDT, CDR2 YNNKEL (reference sequence). Method: immunoSEQ multiplex PCR; TCRdb's copy keeps in-frame clones and lacks some. The repertoire holds 30,000 to 40,000 clones, more than 60% seen once, with about a fifth in the top ten. Worth noting for this clone: Its antigen is still unknown.

Naive and memory CD4+ T cells were separated from cryopreserved PBMCs. For approximately 10 days, around 99,000 sorted CD4+ cells grew with T cell-depleted PBMCs and CEF. The J gene is TRBJ2-2, the V gene TRBV3-1 (or the pseudogene TRBV3-2); the D is unclear. The material sequenced was memory CD4+ T cells from PBMCs, cultured in vitro. The sequence was collected from an adult with COVID-19. The CDR3 DNA reads as TGTGCCAGCAGCCAAGCGAGCTCTGGGGAGCTGTTTTTT. As protein: CASSQASSGELFF.